These 10 T cell receptor beta chains were sequenced from one sample in a study of tumor-infiltrating lymphocytes in primary liver carcinoma. Starting material of around 460 ng total RNA yielded TCR beta cDNA via a constant-region primer. Three nested multiplex PCR rounds, a slightly modified ARM-PCR method, built the TCR beta libraries. TRBV1-TRBV30 forward primers paired with a C-beta reverse primer were used in the first two PCR rounds, which ran approximately 10 cycles each. TCRdb re-analysed the multiplex PCR reads in MiXCR, keeping a single row per CDR3 protein. The sample consists of around 70,000 distinct CDR3 sequences, about 70% of them appearing once. Scientists recovered RNA and DNA together from about 20-30 mg of unsorted bulk tissue. Sequencing was performed on liver tumor tissue from sampling region 4. The subset here: tumor region T4, right-lateral pole. All receptors come from a man aged 35 to 55 with primary liver carcinoma and hepatitis B virus infection.

There are many counts of this clonotype. The chain links TRBV7-9 to TRBJ2-7, with D tentatively TRBD1 (6 bases). The CDR3 spans 13 residues. Per germline, CDR1 SEHNR and CDR2 FQNEAQ (reference sequence). V shed 8 bases and J shed 5 bases, with 16 bases lying between them. CDR3 sequence reads: CASARGSGNEQYF. CDR3 nucleotides: TGTGCCAGCGCTAGGGGGTCTGGGAACGAGCAGTACTTC.

Concerning this clonotype: At one boundary the junction diverges from the germline segment, which might be a read error. The rearrangement uses TRBV12-3 or TRBV12-4 and TRBJ1-3, with D hard to call. The CDR3 has 12 residues. The CDR3 spells CTSSALGNTIYF. The DNA of the CDR3 is TGTACCAGCAGCGCCCTAGGAAACACCATATATTTC.

The J gene is TRBJ2-2, the V gene TRBV15; D is unresolved. CDR1 and CDR2 from the germline V gene are LNHNV and YYDKDF (reference sequence). The CDR3 spans 16 residues. V lost 5 bases and J lost 1, with 14 bases in between. CDR3 in DNA: TGTGCCACCAGCGCCCTACCAGTCAGGAACACCGGGGAGCTGTTTTTT. It is translated as CATSALPVRNTGELFF.

With respect to this clonotype: The junction differs from germline at one of its ends, possibly a read error. This sequence joins TRBV10-3 and TRBJ1-1; a weak D match, TRBD1 (5 bases). CDR3 size: 13 residues. Germline CDR1 ENHRY, CDR2 SYGVKD. The CDR3 reads CATQGRLNTKAFF. CDR3 bases: TGTGCCACCCAGGGTAGGTTGAACACTAAAGCTTTCTTT.

The rearrangement uses TRBV28 and TRBJ2-7; a weak D match, TRBD2 (6 bases). The CDR3 totals 12 residues. CDR1 is MDHEN and CDR2 is SYDVKM in the germline V gene. Trimming removed 8 bases from V and 7 bases from J, with 15 bases in between. The DNA for the CDR3 is TGTGCCAGCCTCCCCGCGGAGGGGGAGCAGTACTTC. It translates to CASLPAEGEQYF.

This clonotype was counted many times. The V call is TRBV28, the J call TRBJ2-3; D may be TRBD1 or TRBD2 (5 bases each). CDR3 length: 15 amino acids. Germline lookup yields CDR1 MDHEN and CDR2 SYDVKM. The V and J ends lost 7 bases and 2 bases respectively, with 16 bases between them. CDR3 sequence: CASTLRGPYTDTQYF. The CDR3 region has the DNA TGTGCCAGCACCCTGAGGGGCCCATACACAGATACGCAGTATTTT.

This clonotype has a count of ten or more. The chain links TRBV10-3 to TRBJ2-4; 10 nucleotides agree with TRBD2. The V gene's germline CDR1 is ENHRY and CDR2 SYGVKD. CDR3 length equals 16 residues. Unmatched junction bases numbered 7, after V lost 2 bases and J lost 6 bases. CDR3 sequence (DNA): TGTGCCATCAGTGAGCAGCTAGCGGGAGAGGCAAACATTCAGTACTTC. Protein sequence: CAISEQLAGEANIQYF.

Notes on this clonotype: Because the CDR3 is missing its conserved closing phenylalanine or tryptophan, this is likely a read error. J is TRBJ2-6 and V is TRBV6-5; 8 nucleotides align to TRBD1. Trimming removed 8 bases from V and 2 bases from J; junction bases left unmatched: 14. Per germline, CDR1 MNHEY and CDR2 SVGAGI. The CDR3 totals 18 residues. Here the CDR3 reads CASGLWTGMKAGANVLTS. CDR3 coding DNA: TGTGCCAGCGGTCTTTGGACAGGGATGAAAGCTGGGGCCAACGTCCTGACTTCA.

This clonotype is a singleton in its sample. Compared with germline, one end of the junction differs, possibly owing to a read error. J is TRBJ2-7 and V is TRBV7-9, with no clear D. CDR1 and CDR2 (germline): SEHNR, FQNEAQ (reference sequence). The CDR3 is 13 residues long. The DNA of the CDR3 is TGTACCAGCAGCTTAGCTGGTACCTACGAGCAGTACTTC. Protein sequence: CTSSLAGTYEQYF.

A single count supports this clonotype. One end of the junction varies from germline; a read error may be responsible. The V call is TRBV11-2, the J call TRBJ2-5; a possible D gene is TRBD2 (6 bases). The CDR3 has 16 amino acids. Per germline, CDR1 SGHAT and CDR2 FQNNGV. CDR3: CGSRSRDSAYQETQHF. The CDR3 DNA follows: TGTGGCAGCAGATCCCGGGACTCGGCCTACCAAGAGACCCAGCATTTC.